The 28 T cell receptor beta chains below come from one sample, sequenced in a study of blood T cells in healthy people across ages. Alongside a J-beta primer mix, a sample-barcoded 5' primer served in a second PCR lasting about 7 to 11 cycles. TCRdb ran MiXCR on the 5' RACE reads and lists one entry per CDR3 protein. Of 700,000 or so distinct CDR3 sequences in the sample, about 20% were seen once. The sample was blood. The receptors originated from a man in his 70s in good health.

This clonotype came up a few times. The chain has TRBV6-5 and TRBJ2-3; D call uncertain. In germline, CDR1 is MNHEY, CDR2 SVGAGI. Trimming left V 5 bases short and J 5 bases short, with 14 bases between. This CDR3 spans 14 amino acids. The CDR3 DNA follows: TGTGCCAGCAGTCCCCCCAGCTCCGGAGATACGCAGTATTTT. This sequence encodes CASSPPSSGDTQYF.

The DNA for the CDR3 is TGCAGTGCTAGAGCCCCGACCTCTACCTACGAGCAGTACTTC. Amino acid sequence: CSARAPTSTYEQYF. The gene calls are TRBV20-1 and TRBJ2-5, with D unresolved. The J call may be in error: the DNA end matches TRBJ2-7 better. This CDR3 is 14 amino acids long. Germline CDR1 reads DFQATT; CDR2 reads SNEGSKA (reference sequence).

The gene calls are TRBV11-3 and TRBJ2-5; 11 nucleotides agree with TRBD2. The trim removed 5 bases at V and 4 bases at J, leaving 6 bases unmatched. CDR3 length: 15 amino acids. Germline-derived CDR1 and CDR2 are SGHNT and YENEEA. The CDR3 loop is CASSPSGRPRETQYF. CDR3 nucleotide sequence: TGTGCCAGCAGCCCTAGCGGGAGGCCCCGAGAGACCCAGTACTTC.

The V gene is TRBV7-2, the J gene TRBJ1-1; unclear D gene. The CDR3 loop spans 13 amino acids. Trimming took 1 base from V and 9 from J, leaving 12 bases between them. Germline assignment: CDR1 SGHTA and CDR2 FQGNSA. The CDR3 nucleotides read TGTGCCAGCAGCTTAGTTTTGCCCGCCAAAGCTTTCTTT. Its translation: CASSLVLPAKAFF.

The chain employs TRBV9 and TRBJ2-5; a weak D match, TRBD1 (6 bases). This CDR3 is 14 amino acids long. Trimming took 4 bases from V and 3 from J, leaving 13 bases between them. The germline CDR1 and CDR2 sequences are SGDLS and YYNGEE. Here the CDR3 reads CASSLRQDKETQYF. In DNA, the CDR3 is TGTGCCAGCAGCCTACGACAGGACAAAGAGACCCAGTACTTC.

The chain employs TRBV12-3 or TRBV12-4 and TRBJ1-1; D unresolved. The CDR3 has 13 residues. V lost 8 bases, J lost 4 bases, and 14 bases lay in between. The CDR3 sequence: CASGGLTITEAFF. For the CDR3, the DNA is TGTGCCAGCGGTGGACTAACGATCACTGAAGCTTTCTTT.

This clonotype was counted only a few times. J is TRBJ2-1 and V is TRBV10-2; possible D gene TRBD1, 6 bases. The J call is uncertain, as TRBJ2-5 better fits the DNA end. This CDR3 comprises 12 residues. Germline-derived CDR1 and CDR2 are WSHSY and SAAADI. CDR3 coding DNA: TGCGCCACTCAGGGGCGGGAAGAGACCCAGTACTTC. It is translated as CATQGREETQYF.

The CDR3 spells CSVYRVLQETQYF. The CDR3, as DNA: TGCAGCGTATACAGGGTTCTCCAAGAGACCCAGTACTTC. V usage is TRBV29-1 and J usage is TRBJ2-5, with D maybe TRBD1 (6 bases). Germline V gives CDR1 SQVTM, CDR2 ANQGSEA. This CDR3 has 13 amino acids. The germline V and J ends were trimmed by 6 bases and 1 base, with 12 bases remaining between them.

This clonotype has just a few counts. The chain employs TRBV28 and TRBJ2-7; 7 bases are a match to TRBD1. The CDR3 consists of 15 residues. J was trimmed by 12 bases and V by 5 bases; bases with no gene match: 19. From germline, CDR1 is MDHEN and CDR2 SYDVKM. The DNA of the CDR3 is TGTGCCAGCAGTACCTCGGACAGGATACTCTACGGTGCGTACTTC. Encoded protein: CASSTSDRILYGAYF.

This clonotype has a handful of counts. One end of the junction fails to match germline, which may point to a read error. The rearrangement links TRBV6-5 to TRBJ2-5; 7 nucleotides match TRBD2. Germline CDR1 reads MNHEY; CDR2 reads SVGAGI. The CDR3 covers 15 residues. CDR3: CAGSSVGGGKETQYF. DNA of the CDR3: TGTGCCGGCAGTTCCGTTGGCGGGGGTAAAGAGACCCAGTACTTC.

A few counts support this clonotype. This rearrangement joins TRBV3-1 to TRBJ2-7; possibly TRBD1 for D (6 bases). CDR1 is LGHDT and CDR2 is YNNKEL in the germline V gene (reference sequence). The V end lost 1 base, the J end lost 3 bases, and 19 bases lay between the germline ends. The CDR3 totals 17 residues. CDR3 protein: CASSQGLFAGTIYEQYF. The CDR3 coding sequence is TGTGCCAGCAGCCAAGGCTTATTCGCCGGGACAATCTACGAGCAGTACTTC.

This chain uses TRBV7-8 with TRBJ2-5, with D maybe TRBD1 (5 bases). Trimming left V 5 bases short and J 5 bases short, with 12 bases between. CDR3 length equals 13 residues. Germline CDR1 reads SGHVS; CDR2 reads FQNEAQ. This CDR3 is CASSPYRPETQYF. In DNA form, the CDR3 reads TGTGCCAGCAGCCCATACAGGCCCGAGACCCAGTACTTC.

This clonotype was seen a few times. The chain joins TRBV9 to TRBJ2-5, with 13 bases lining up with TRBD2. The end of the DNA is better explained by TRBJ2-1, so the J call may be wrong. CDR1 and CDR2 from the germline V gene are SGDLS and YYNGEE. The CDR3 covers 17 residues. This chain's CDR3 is CASSVGPETSGRNEQFF. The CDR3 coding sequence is TGTGCCAGCAGCGTTGGACCAGAGACTAGCGGGAGGAATGAGCAGTTCTTC.

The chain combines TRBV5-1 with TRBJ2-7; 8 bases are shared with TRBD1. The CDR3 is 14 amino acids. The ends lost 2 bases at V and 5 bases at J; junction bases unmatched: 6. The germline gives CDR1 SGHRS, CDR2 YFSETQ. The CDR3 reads CASSLSGGRNEQYF. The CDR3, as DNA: TGCGCCAGCAGCTTATCAGGGGGCCGGAACGAGCAGTACTTC.

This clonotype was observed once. CDR3 nucleotide sequence: TGTGCCATCAGCTCCGGGACGGTCTCCTACGAGCAGTACTTC. It specifies CAISSGTVSYEQYF. The J gene is TRBJ2-7, the V gene TRBV10-3, with D perhaps matching TRBD1 or TRBD2 (5 bases each). Germline assignment: CDR1 ENHRY and CDR2 SYGVKD. Trimming shortened V by 6 bases and J by 0 bases, and 12 bases separated the two germline ends. There are 14 residues in the CDR3.

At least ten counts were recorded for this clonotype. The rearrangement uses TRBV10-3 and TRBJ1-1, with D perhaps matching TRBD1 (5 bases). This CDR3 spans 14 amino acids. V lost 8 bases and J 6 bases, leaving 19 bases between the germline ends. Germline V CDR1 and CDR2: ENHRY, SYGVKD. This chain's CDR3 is CAIASGTEGAEAFF. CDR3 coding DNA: TGTGCCATCGCAAGCGGGACGGAAGGGGCTGAAGCTTTCTTT.

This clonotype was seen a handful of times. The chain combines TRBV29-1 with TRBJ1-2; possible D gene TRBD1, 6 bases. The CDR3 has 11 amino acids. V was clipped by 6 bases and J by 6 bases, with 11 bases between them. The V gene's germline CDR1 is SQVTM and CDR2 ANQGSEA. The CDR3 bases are TGCAGCGTCGGACAGTGGGATGGCTACACCTTC. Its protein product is CSVGQWDGYTF. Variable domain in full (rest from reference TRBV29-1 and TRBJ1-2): SAVISQKPSRDICQRGTSLTIQCQVDSQVTMMFWYRQQPGQSLTLIATANQGSEATYESGFVIDKFPISRPNLTFSTLTVSNMSPEDSSIYLCSVGQWDGYTFGSGTRLTVV.

CDR3 protein: CASSSRAPHGEKLFF. The CDR3 DNA reads TGTGCCAGCAGCTCTAGGGCCCCTCATGGGGAAAAACTGTTTTTT. This chain uses TRBV7-9 with TRBJ1-4; D gene uncertain. From germline, CDR1 is SEHNR and CDR2 FQNEAQ (reference sequence). The CDR3 has 15 amino acids. Trimming shortened V by 4 bases and J by 8 bases, and 17 bases separated the two germline ends.

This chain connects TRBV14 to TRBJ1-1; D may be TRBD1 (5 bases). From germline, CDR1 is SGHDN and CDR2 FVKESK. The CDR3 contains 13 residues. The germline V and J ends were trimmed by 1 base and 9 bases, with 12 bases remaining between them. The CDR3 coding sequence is TGTGCCAGCAGCCAAGTGTCCGGGACGCAAGCTTTCTTT. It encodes CASSQVSGTQAFF.

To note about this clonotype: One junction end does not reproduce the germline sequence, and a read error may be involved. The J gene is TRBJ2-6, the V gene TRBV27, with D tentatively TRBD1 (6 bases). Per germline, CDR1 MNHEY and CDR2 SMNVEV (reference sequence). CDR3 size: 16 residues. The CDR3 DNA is TGTGCCAGCAGTCAAATGGACAGCTCTGGAGCCAACGTCCTGGCTTTC. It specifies CASSQMDSSGANVLAF.

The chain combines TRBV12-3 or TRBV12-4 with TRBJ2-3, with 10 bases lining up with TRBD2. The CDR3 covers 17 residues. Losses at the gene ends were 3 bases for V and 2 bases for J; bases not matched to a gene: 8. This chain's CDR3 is CASSLGSGRRDTDTQYF. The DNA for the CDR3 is TGTGCCAGCAGTTTGGGTAGCGGGAGGAGGGACACAGATACGCAGTATTTT.

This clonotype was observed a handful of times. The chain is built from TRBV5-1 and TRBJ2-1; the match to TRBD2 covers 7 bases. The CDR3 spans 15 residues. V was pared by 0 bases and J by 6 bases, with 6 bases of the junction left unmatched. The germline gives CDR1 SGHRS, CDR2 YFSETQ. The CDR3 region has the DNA TGCGCCAGCAGCTTGGAAAGCGGGAAGATCAATGAGCAGTTCTTC. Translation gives CASSLESGKINEQFF. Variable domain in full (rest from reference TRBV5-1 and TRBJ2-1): KAGVTQTPRYLIKTRGQQVTLSCSPISGHRSVSWYQQTPGQGLQFLFEYFSETQRNKGNFPGRFSGRQFSNSRSEMNVSTLELGDSALYLCASSLESGKINEQFFGPGTRLTVL.

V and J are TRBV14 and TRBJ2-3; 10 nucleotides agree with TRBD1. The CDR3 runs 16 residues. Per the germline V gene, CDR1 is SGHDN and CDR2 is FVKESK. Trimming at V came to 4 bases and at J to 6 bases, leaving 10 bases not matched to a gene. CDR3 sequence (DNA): TGTGCCAGCAGCCCGTATGGGACAGGGGAATTCGATACGCAGTATTTT. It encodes CASSPYGTGEFDTQYF.

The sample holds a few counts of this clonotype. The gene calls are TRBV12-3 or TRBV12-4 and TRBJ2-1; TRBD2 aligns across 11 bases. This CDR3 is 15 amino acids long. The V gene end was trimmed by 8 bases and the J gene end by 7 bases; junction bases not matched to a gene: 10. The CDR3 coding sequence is TGTGCCAGCGGGACCTATAGCGGGAGGGCTAATGAGCAGTTCTTC. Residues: CASGTYSGRANEQFF.

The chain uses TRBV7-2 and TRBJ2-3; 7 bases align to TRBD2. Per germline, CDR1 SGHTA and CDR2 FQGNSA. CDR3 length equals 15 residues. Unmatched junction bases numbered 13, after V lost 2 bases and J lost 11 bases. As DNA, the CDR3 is TGTGCCAGCAGCTTATCCCCCTTGGCGGGAGTCAGGCAGTATTTT. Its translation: CASSLSPLAGVRQYF.

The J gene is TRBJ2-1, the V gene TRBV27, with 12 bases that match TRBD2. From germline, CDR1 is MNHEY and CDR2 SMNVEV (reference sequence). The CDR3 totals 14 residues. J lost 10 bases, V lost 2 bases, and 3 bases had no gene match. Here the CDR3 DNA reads TGTGCCAGCAGTTTACTAGCGGGAGGGCAGGAGCAGTTCTTC. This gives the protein CASSLLAGGQEQFF.

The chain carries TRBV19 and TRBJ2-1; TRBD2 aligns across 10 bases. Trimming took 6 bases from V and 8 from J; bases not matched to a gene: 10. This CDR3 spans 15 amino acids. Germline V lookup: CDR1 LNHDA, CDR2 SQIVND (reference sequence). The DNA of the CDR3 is TGTGCCAGTAGCCTATTGGGACTAGCGCTATATGAGCAGTTCTTC. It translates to CASSLLGLALYEQFF.

CDR3 sequence: CASRRLTGWAYNEQFF. In DNA, the CDR3 is TGTGCCTCTCGCCGGCTTACGGGGTGGGCCTACAATGAGCAGTTCTTC. V usage is TRBV30 and J usage is TRBJ2-1, with D tentatively TRBD2 (5 bases). The CDR3 has 16 residues. The V end was cut by 7 bases, the J end by 2 bases, with 21 bases between. Germline CDR1 is GTSNPN and CDR2 is SVGIG (reference sequence). Drawing the rest from reference TRBV30 and TRBJ2-1, the complete variable domain is SQTIHQWPATLVQPVGSPLSLECTVEGTSNPNLYWYRQAAGRGLQLLFYSVGIGQISSEVPQNLSASRPQDRQFILSSKKLLLSDSGFYLCASRRLTGWAYNEQFFGPGTRLTVL.